This TCR beta chain was sequenced in a study of cytomegalovirus exposure and HLA in healthy donors. General study points: Earlier analysis looked at TCR beta V segments, and most were productive about 90% or about 30% of the time.

Use of 60 Vbeta and 13 Jbeta primers characterized the PCR. Using immunoSEQ multiplex PCR, the repertoire was profiled, and TCRdb retains in-frame clones only, with some absent. In the table there are roughly 100,000 clones, approximately 70% of which are singletons. With respect to this clone: Its antigen is undetermined.

Germline V gene data show CDR1 as SGHTS and CDR2 as YDEGEE. The CDR3 contains 14 residues. V was shortened by 9 bases and J by 0 bases, with 16 bases between the two germline ends. This receptor was obtained from a woman in her fifties or sixties in good health and CMV-seronegative. Sequences were obtained from PBMCs. This chain links TRBV5-8 with TRBJ2-7; tentative D call: TRBD1 (5 bases). The CDR3 DNA reads as TGTGCCAACCGGGTTACAGGCCACTCCTACGAGCAGTACTTC. It specifies CANRVTGHSYEQYF.